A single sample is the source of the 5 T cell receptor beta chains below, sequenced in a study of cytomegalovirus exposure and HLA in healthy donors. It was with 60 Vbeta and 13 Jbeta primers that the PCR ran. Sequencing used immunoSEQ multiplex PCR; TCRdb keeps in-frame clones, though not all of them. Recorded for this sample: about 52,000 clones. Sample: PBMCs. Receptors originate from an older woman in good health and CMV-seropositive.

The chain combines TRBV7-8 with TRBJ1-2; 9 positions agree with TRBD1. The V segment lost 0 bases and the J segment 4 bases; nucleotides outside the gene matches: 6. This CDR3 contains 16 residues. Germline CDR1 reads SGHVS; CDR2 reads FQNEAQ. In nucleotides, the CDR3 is TGTGCCAGCAGCTTAGCGGTACAGGGGGCGGGCTATGGCTACACCTTC. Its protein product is CASSLAVQGAGYGYTF.

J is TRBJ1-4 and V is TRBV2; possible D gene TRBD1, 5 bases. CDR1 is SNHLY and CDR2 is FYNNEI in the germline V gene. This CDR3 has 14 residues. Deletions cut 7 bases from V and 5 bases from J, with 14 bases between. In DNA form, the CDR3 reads TGTGCCAGCATACGGCCTAGGGGCAATGAAAAACTGTTTTTT. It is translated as CASIRPRGNEKLFF.

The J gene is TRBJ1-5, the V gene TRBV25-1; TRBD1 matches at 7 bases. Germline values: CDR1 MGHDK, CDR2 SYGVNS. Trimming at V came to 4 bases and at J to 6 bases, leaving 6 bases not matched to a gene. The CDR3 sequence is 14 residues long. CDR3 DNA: TGTGCCAGCAGTGGAACAGGGGATGGTCAGCCCCAGCATTTT. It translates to CASSGTGDGQPQHF.

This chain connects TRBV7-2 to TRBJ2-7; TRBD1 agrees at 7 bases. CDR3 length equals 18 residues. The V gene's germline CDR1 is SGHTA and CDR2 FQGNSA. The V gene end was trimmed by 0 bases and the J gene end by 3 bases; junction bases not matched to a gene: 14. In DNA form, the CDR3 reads TGTGCCAGCAGCTTAGCGCCGGGACAGACACGATCCGACTACGAGCAGTACTTC. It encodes CASSLAPGQTRSDYEQYF.

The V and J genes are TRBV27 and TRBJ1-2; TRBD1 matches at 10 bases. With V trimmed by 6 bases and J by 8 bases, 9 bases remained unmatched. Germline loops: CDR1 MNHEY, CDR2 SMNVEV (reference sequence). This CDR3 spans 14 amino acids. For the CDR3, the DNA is TGTGCCAGCAGCCAACGACAGGGGGCGCGGGGCTACACCTTC. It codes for CASSQRQGARGYTF.